This entry lists 22 T cell receptor beta chains sequenced from one sample in a study of cytomegalovirus exposure and HLA in healthy donors. The PCR had 60 Vbeta and 13 Jbeta primers. Here immunoSEQ multiplex PCR was the method, and the copy in TCRdb shows in-frame clones only, minus some. The sample contains roughly 120,000 clones, 79% of which appear only once. The sample was PBMCs. These receptors originate from a man between 18 and 29 years old in good health and CMV-seronegative.

This chain joins TRBV9 and TRBJ2-2; 9 positions agree with TRBD2. The ends lost 2 bases at V and 2 bases at J; junction bases unmatched: 13. This CDR3 is 19 amino acids long. Germline assignment: CDR1 SGDLS and CDR2 YYNGEE. The CDR3 region has the DNA TGTGCCAGCAGCGTCGCGGGGGGGACTACGACGAGAAACACCGGGGAGCTGTTTTTT. Translating it yields CASSVAGGTTTRNTGELFF.

The rearrangement joins TRBV6-5 to TRBJ1-5; D remains unclear. This CDR3 spans 15 amino acids. Germline values: CDR1 MNHEY, CDR2 SVGAGI. The V and J ends lost 6 bases and 4 bases respectively, with 16 bases between them. The CDR3 sequence is CASRPRGSQNQPQHF. Written as DNA, the CDR3 is TGTGCCAGCAGGCCCCGCGGCAGCCAGAATCAGCCCCAGCATTTT.

The V call is TRBV20-1, the J call TRBJ1-3; D may be TRBD1 (5 bases). This CDR3 region has 10 residues. V was cut by 6 bases and J by 11 bases, with 11 bases left in between. Germline V gene sequence: CDR1 DFQATT, CDR2 SNEGSKA (reference sequence). The DNA of the CDR3 is TGCAGTGCGTTACAGGTTCCCATATATTTT. Its translation: CSALQVPIYF.

This clone has just one count. The V and J genes are TRBV28 and TRBJ1-5; D call uncertain. V was cut by 3 bases and J by 0 bases, with 12 bases left in between. This CDR3 has 16 amino acids. CDR1 is MDHEN, CDR2 SYDVKM, per germline. The CDR3 nucleotides read TGTGCCAGCAGTTTTGCCCAACTGTATAGCAATCAGCCCCAGCATTTT. The encoded protein is CASSFAQLYSNQPQHF.

This chain joins TRBV7-6 and TRBJ2-1, with 9 bases that match TRBD2. The V gene's germline CDR1 is SGHVS and CDR2 FNYEAQ. This CDR3 is built from 17 residues. J was trimmed by 4 bases and V by 2 bases; bases with no gene match: 9. In DNA form, the CDR3 reads TGTGCCAGCAGCTTAACTCATAGCGGGAGAGGTTACAATGAGCAGTTCTTC. Residues: CASSLTHSGRGYNEQFF.

The gene calls are TRBV7-2 and TRBJ1-2; 8 bases are a match to TRBD1. The V gene end was trimmed by 6 bases and the J gene end by 12 bases; junction bases not matched to a gene: 18. CDR1 is SGHTA and CDR2 is FQGNSA in the germline V gene. The CDR3 is 15 amino acids. CDR3 DNA sequence: TGTGCCAGCAGAGAAGGGACAGGACTAGTAATGTTCGACACCTTC. Amino acid sequence: CASREGTGLVMFDTF.

This clone was seen a few times. V gene TRBV6-6 combines with J gene TRBJ2-1; 8 bases line up with TRBD2. V lost 0 bases, J lost 14 bases, and 6 bases stayed unmatched. CDR1 and CDR2 from the germline V gene are MNHNY and SVGAGI (reference sequence). The CDR3 loop spans 13 amino acids. The CDR3 loop reads CASSYSNSGMEFF. In DNA form, the CDR3 reads TGTGCCAGCAGTTACTCGAATAGCGGGATGGAGTTCTTC.

V and J are TRBV9 and TRBJ2-1, with no clear D. This CDR3 spans 14 amino acids. CDR1 is SGDLS, CDR2 YYNGEE, per germline. Trimming stripped 6 bases from V and 0 bases from J, with 10 bases between. The CDR3 spells CASTGLSSYNEQFF. CDR3 DNA sequence: TGTGCCAGCACGGGTTTGAGCTCCTACAATGAGCAGTTCTTC.

The CDR3 is CASSYSPFSGNTIYF. The CDR3 region has the DNA TGTGCCAGCAGTTACTCCCCGTTCTCTGGAAACACCATATATTTT. V is TRBV6-6 and J is TRBJ1-3; D unresolved. CDR1 is MNHNY, CDR2 SVGAGI, per germline (reference sequence). This CDR3 is built from 15 residues. Trimming removed 0 bases from V and 0 bases from J, with 6 bases in between.

V is TRBV7-9 and J is TRBJ2-1, with 7 bases identical to TRBD1. Germline values: CDR1 SEHNR, CDR2 FQNEAQ (reference sequence). This CDR3 region has 14 residues. V dropped 5 bases and J dropped 7; count of bases not matched to a gene: 8. In DNA, the CDR3 is TGTGCCAGCAGCCCCCCAAAACAGGGGAATGAGCAGTTCTTC. Translated: CASSPPKQGNEQFF.

The chain employs TRBV6-1 and TRBJ2-7; D uncertain. The CDR3 is 11 amino acids. The ends were cut back, 7 bases at V and 3 bases at J, with 7 bases in the middle. Germline V gene data show CDR1 as MNHNS and CDR2 as SASEGT. The CDR3 bases are TGTGCCAGCAATGGCGGCTACGAGCAGTACGTC. Encoded protein: CASNGGYEQYV.

The gene calls are TRBV27 and TRBJ2-7, with D perhaps matching TRBD1 (5 bases). CDR1 and CDR2 from the germline V gene are MNHEY and SMNVEV (reference sequence). V was cut by 5 bases and J by 4 bases, with 12 bases left in between. The CDR3 runs 13 residues. For the CDR3, the DNA is TGTGCCAGCAGTCCAAGACAGAAATACGAGCAGTACTTC. Residues: CASSPRQKYEQYF.

The rearrangement links TRBV10-1 to TRBJ1-1; 7 positions agree with TRBD1. CDR3 length equals 13 residues. J was trimmed by 3 bases and V by 5 bases; bases with no gene match: 3. Germline assignment: CDR1 WNHNN and CDR2 SYGVQD (reference sequence). The CDR3 DNA reads as TGCGCCAGCAGTCCAGGGGGATACACTGAAGCTTTCTTT. Translated, it gives CASSPGGYTEAFF.

This chain uses TRBV7-2 with TRBJ2-3; 8 nucleotides align to TRBD1. CDR1 is SGHTA, CDR2 FQGNSA, per germline. This CDR3 spans 16 amino acids. V shed 1 base, J shed 7 bases, and the junction held 10 bases outside the gene matches. CDR3 loop: CASSLEGTGVRNTQYF. The CDR3 DNA reads as TGTGCCAGCAGCTTAGAGGGGACAGGAGTCCGAAATACGCAGTATTTT.

The chain carries TRBV5-1 and TRBJ2-1; no definite D call. CDR3 length equals 15 residues. Germline V gene sequence: CDR1 SGHRS, CDR2 YFSETQ. V was trimmed by 4 bases and J by 2 bases, leaving 13 bases between them. In nucleotides, the CDR3 is TGCGCCAGCAGCACCTTAGCAATGGCCTACAATGAGCAGTTCTTC. As protein: CASSTLAMAYNEQFF.

The chain carries TRBV29-1 and TRBJ2-5; a possible D gene is TRBD2 (5 bases). Trimming removed 1 base at V and 1 base at J, with 10 bases between. CDR1 and CDR2 from the germline V gene are SQVTM and ANQGSEA. The CDR3 is 14 residues long. CDR3 loop: CSVEGWETQETQYF. The DNA of the CDR3 is TGCAGCGTTGAAGGATGGGAGACCCAAGAGACCCAGTACTTC.

V and J are TRBV7-9 and TRBJ2-1; maybe TRBD2 (5 bases). V was pared by 5 bases and J by 8 bases, with 22 bases between. In germline, CDR1 is SEHNR, CDR2 FQNEAQ (reference sequence). This CDR3 has 16 residues. The CDR3 loop reads CASSPGDGLLRDEQFF. The DNA for the CDR3 is TGTGCCAGCAGCCCCGGGGATGGGCTGCTACGCGATGAGCAGTTCTTC. The full variable domain, with the rest looked up from reference TRBV7-9 and TRBJ2-1, is DTGVSQNPRHKITKRGQNVTFRCDPISEHNRLYWYRQTLGQGPEFLTYFQNEAQLEKSRLLSDRFSAERPKGSFSTLEIQRTEQGDSAMYLCASSPGDGLLRDEQFFGPGTRLTVL.

This clone appeared a few times. The chain recombines TRBV5-5 with TRBJ1-2, with 7 bases identical to TRBD1. V shed 0 bases, J shed 5 bases, and the junction held 16 bases outside the gene matches. This CDR3 contains 18 residues. The germline V gene encodes CDR1 SGHKS and CDR2 YYEKEE (reference sequence). The chain's CDR3 is CASSLGWTGPARGYGYTF. In DNA form, the CDR3 reads TGTGCCAGCAGCTTGGGGTGGACAGGCCCCGCAAGGGGGTATGGCTACACCTTC.

This clone was detected only a few times. V gene TRBV6-5 combines with J gene TRBJ2-7, with TRBD1 matching 10 bases. CDR1 is MNHEY and CDR2 is SVGAGI in the germline V gene. This CDR3 comprises 14 residues. V shed 4 bases and J 5 bases; nucleotides not matched to a gene: 5. As DNA, the CDR3 is TGTGCCAGCAGTTTCCGACAGGGGGCGGACGAGCAGTACGTC. Protein product: CASSFRQGADEQYV.

This clone has only one observation. Here the CDR3 reads CATSSGLGSGTDTQYF. Written as DNA, the CDR3 is TGTGCCACCAGCAGTGGACTGGGTTCGGGGACAGATACGCAGTATTTT. The chain couples TRBV15 to TRBJ2-3; D possibly corresponds to TRBD2 (5 bases). The CDR3 loop spans 16 amino acids. Germline values: CDR1 LNHNV, CDR2 YYDKDF (reference sequence). Trimming removed 3 bases from V and 3 bases from J, with 16 bases in between.

The V call is TRBV5-1, the J call TRBJ1-4; D is undetermined. V was shortened by 4 bases and J by 4 bases, with 14 bases between the two germline ends. CDR3 length equals 15 residues. The germline gives CDR1 SGHRS, CDR2 YFSETQ. The CDR3 nucleotides read TGCGCCAGCAGCCCTGGGTGGGGAGATAATGAAAAACTGTTTTTT. This translates into CASSPGWGDNEKLFF.

A single count supports this clone. V usage is TRBV28 and J usage is TRBJ2-7; maybe TRBD1 (6 bases). Trimming cost V 7 bases and J 3 bases, with 13 bases left between them. CDR3 size: 13 residues. Per the germline V gene, CDR1 is MDHEN and CDR2 is SYDVKM. The CDR3 sequence: CASMAGDIYEQYF. CDR3 bases: TGTGCCAGCATGGCCGGGGACATCTACGAGCAGTACTTC. The complete variable domain, with remaining parts taken from reference TRBV28 and TRBJ2-7, reads DVKVTQSSRYLVKRTGEKVFLECVQDMDHENMFWYRQDPGLGLRLIYFSYDVKMKEKGDIPEGYSVSREKKERFSLILESASTNQTSMYLCASMAGDIYEQYFGPGTRLTVT.